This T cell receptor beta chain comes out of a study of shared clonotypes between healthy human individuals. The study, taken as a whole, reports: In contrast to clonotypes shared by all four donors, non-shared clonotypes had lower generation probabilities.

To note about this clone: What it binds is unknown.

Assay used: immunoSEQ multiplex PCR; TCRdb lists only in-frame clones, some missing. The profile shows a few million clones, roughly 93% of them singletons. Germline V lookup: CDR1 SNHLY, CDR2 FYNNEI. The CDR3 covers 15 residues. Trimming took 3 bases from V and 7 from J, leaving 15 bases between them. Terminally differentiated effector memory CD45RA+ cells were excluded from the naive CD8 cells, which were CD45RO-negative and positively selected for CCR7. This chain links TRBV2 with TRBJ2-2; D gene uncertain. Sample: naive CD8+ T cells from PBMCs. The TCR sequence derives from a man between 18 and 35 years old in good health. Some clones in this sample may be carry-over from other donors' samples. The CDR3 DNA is TGTGCCAGCAGTGACGGCAATCGCCTGGACGGGGAGCTGTTTTTT. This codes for CASSDGNRLDGELFF.